The source of this T cell receptor beta chain is a study of blood T cell repertoires in COVID-19. Looking at the study overall: Samples taken during acute and convalescent COVID-19 were collected in the United States, Italy and Spain. The cDNA or gDNA used as material had been derived from T cells, B-cell-depleted T cells, or PBMCs.

In the original processing: From reference gene primer amplification, estimates of nucleated cell counts were derived. Produced via immunoSEQ multiplex PCR; TCRdb's table is partial and in-frame only. V and J calls and clone size are those listed in that table; D and trimming were worked out from the DNA. Here the sample spans around 100,000 clones, around 83% being singletons. The length of the CDR3 is 14 residues. With V trimmed by 6 bases and J by 4 bases, 5 bases remained unmatched. Germline-derived CDR1 and CDR2 are MNHEY and SVGAGI. The chain has TRBV6-5 and TRBJ1-2; 10 bases map to TRBD1. Source material: peripheral blood. The receptor's source is a man between 70 and 80 years old with active or convalescent COVID-19. The CDR3: CASRPGQGIYGYTF. The CDR3 DNA is TGTGCCAGCAGACCGGGACAGGGGATCTATGGCTACACCTTC.